The rows below give T cell receptor beta chains drawn from one sample of a study of cytomegalovirus exposure and HLA in healthy donors. Clones were sequenced by immunoSEQ multiplex PCR, and TCRdb holds only the in-frame ones, with some missing. There are roughly 98,000 clones in the sample; 65% to 85% occur only once, and more than 3% lies in the top ten. Sequencing was done on a sample of PBMCs. These receptors were taken from a man aged 35-49 years in good health and CMV-seronegative. CDR3s include the opening cysteine and the closing phenylalanine or tryptophan. A D gene is named only where the DNA matches it firmly. Not all rows give a size; the values are once, few, many and, for expanded clones, a class.

d_gene	v_gene	j_gene	abundance	CDR3aa	CDR3nt
-	TRBV2	TRBJ2-7	-	CASSDGGVPYEQYF	TGTGCCAGCAGTGACGGGGGAGTCCCCTACGAGCAGTACTTC
TRBD2	TRBV11-2	TRBJ2-7	-	CASSLEASGVGEQYF	TGTGCCAGCAGCTTAGAAGCTAGCGGGGTGGGCGAGCAGTACTTC
TRBD1	TRBV2	TRBJ2-1	-	CASCRDRSLVGNNEQFF	TGTGCCAGCTGCCGGGACAGGTCACTTGTGGGAAACAATGAGCAGTTCTTC
-	TRBV6-1	TRBJ1-5	-	CASKQTTYSNQPQHF	TGTGCCAGCAAACAGACTACATATAGCAATCAGCCCCAGCATTTT
TRBD1	TRBV7-9	TRBJ2-7	-	CASSPGQGVDEQYF	TGTGCCAGCAGCCCGGGACAGGGAGTGGACGAGCAGTACTTC
-	TRBV14	TRBJ1-2	-	CASSQEGAYGYTF	TGTGCCAGCAGCCAAGAAGGGGCCTATGGCTACACCTTC
TRBD2	TRBV5-4	TRBJ2-1	-	CASSSRTSGYYNEQFF	TGTGCCAGCAGCTCGAGGACTAGCGGGTATTACAATGAGCAGTTCTTC
-	TRBV5-1	TRBJ2-5	-	CASKPRDSRQETQYF	TGCGCCAGCAAGCCCCGGGACTCCCGCCAAGAGACCCAGTACTTC
-	TRBV7-8	TRBJ1-4	-	CASSDVTDPTNEKLFF	TGTGCCAGCAGTGATGTGACAGACCCAACTAATGAAAAACTGTTTTTT
TRBD1	TRBV7-2	TRBJ1-5	-	CASSPAPQGAQPQHF	TGTGCCAGCAGCCCCGCTCCCCAGGGGGCTCAGCCCCAGCATTTT
-	TRBV6-5	TRBJ1-4	-	CASRRATNEKLFF	TGTGCCAGCAGACGGGCAACTAATGAAAAACTGTTTTTT
-	TRBV7-8	TRBJ1-5	-	CASSLGSDRFNQPQHF	TGTGCCAGCAGCTTAGGGTCGGACAGATTTAATCAGCCCCAGCATTTT
TRBD1	TRBV28	TRBJ2-2	-	CASSRARGLTGELFF	TGTGCCAGCAGCCGGGCCAGGGGGCTCACCGGGGAGCTGTTTTTT
-	TRBV25-1	TRBJ2-2	-	CASRGQGELFF	TGTGCCAGCAGAGGACAGGGGGAGCTGTTTTTT
TRBD1	TRBV6-1	TRBJ1-1	-	CASSSGGTGGFGAFF	TGTGCCAGCAGTTCTGGTGGGACAGGGGGTTTTGGAGCTTTCTTT
TRBD2	TRBV5-1	TRBJ2-1	-	CASSFSGGAAEQFF	TGCGCCAGCAGCTTCAGCGGGGGGGCCGCTGAGCAGTTCTTC
-	TRBV6-5	TRBJ1-5	once	CASKAGNMVGPQHF	TGTGCCAGCAAGGCAGGGAATATGGTGGGGCCCCAGCATTTT
-	TRBV7-9	TRBJ1-2	-	CASSFGQGSGYTF	TGTGCCAGCAGCTTCGGGCAGGGTAGTGGCTACACCTTC
TRBD2	TRBV6-1	TRBJ2-7	-	CASSTSSGGTYEQYF	TGTGCCAGCAGTACCTCAAGCGGGGGAACCTACGAGCAGTACTTC
TRBD2	TRBV5-1	TRBJ2-7	-	CASSSGLAETYEQYF	TGCGCCAGCAGCTCCGGACTAGCGGAAACCTACGAGCAGTACTTC
-	TRBV10-3	TRBJ1-5	-	CAISEAFSNQPQHF	TGTGCCATCAGTGAAGCTTTTTCAAATCAGCCCCAGCATTTT
TRBD1	TRBV19	TRBJ2-7	-	CATGTGEYEQYF	TGTGCCACCGGGACAGGGGAATACGAGCAGTACTTC
TRBD2	TRBV5-1	TRBJ2-1	once	CASSYGAGGSYNEQFF	TGCGCCAGCAGCTATGGCGCGGGGGGTTCCTACAATGAGCAGTTCTTC
-	TRBV28	TRBJ2-7	few	CASMGDNSYEQYF	TGTGCCAGCATGGGGGACAATTCCTACGAGCAGTACTTC
-	TRBV11-2	TRBJ2-7	-	CASSLDFSYEQYF	TGTGCCAGCAGCTTAGATTTTAGCTACGAGCAGTACTTC
-	TRBV28	TRBJ2-1	-	CASSSRRRLNYNEQFF	TGTGCCAGCAGTTCCCGCCGAAGACTAAACTACAATGAGCAGTTCTTC
TRBD1	TRBV4-1	TRBJ1-2	-	CASSPSGQDTYGYTF	TGCGCCAGCAGCCCGTCCGGACAGGACACCTATGGCTACACCTTC
-	TRBV19	TRBJ1-2	-	CASSSNSNYGYTF	TGTGCCAGTAGTAGTAACAGTAACTATGGCTACACCTTC
TRBD1	TRBV28	TRBJ1-5	-	CASSSHRGSNQPQHF	TGTGCCAGCAGTTCCCACAGGGGCAGCAATCAGCCCCAGCATTTT
-	TRBV28	TRBJ1-1	-	CASSFTGEAFF	TGTGCCAGCAGTTTTACGGGGGAAGCTTTCTTT
-	TRBV4-1	TRBJ2-7	-	CASSQSFSNYEQYF	TGCGCCAGCAGCCAAAGCTTCTCCAACTACGAGCAGTACTTC
-	TRBV29-1	TRBJ1-1	-	CSVRGTDTEAFF	TGCAGCGTTAGGGGCACGGACACTGAAGCTTTCTTT
TRBD2	TRBV28	TRBJ2-7	-	CASSLAGLAGTGQYF	TGTGCCAGCAGTTTGGCCGGACTAGCGGGAACTGGGCAGTACTTC
TRBD2	TRBV11-2	TRBJ2-1	-	CASSLFSGSDYNEQFF	TGTGCCAGCAGCTTATTTAGCGGGAGTGATTACAATGAGCAGTTCTTC
-	TRBV28	TRBJ1-1	-	CASHEGVATEAFF	TGTGCCAGCCATGAGGGGGTGGCCACTGAAGCTTTCTTT
-	TRBV10-3	TRBJ1-5	-	CAISEWQGNQPQHF	TGTGCCATCAGTGAATGGCAGGGCAATCAGCCCCAGCATTTT
-	TRBV11-1	TRBJ1-1	-	CASGSGNTEAFF	TGTGCCAGCGGTTCAGGAAACACTGAAGCTTTCTTT
-	TRBV19	TRBJ1-4	once	CASRASGLFDEKLFF	TGTGCCAGTAGAGCCTCAGGGCTGTTCGATGAAAAACTGTTTTTT
TRBD1	TRBV6-1	TRBJ2-5	-	CASSEDDRGLWETQYF	TGTGCCAGCAGTGAAGATGACAGGGGGCTATGGGAGACCCAGTACTTC
TRBD1	TRBV5-4	TRBJ1-1	-	CASSFRGRPEAFF	TGTGCCAGCAGCTTCAGGGGGAGGCCTGAAGCTTTCTTT
-	TRBV18	TRBJ2-1	-	CASSPLEEQFF	TGTGCCAGCTCCCCCCTAGAAGAGCAGTTCTTC
TRBD2	TRBV6-4	TRBJ2-3	few	CASSDSRGGTDTQYF	TGTGCCAGCAGTGACTCGCGGGGGGGCACAGATACGCAGTATTTT
-	TRBV5-1	TRBJ2-2	-	CASRIYGGSTGELFF	TGCGCCAGCCGAATATACGGGGGATCAACCGGGGAGCTGTTTTTT
TRBD1	TRBV7-9	TRBJ1-2	-	CASSPQGAPGYTF	TGTGCCAGCAGCCCCCAGGGGGCCCCTGGCTACACCTTC
-	TRBV5-1	TRBJ2-3	-	CASSLVRSSTDTQYF	TGCGCCAGCAGCCTTGTACGGTCTAGCACAGATACGCAGTATTTT
TRBD2	TRBV28	TRBJ2-1	-	CASSSGGGPHNEQFF	TGTGCCAGCAGCTCGGGAGGAGGGCCACACAATGAGCAGTTCTTC
TRBD1	TRBV10-3	TRBJ2-2	-	CAITRTGGTGELFF	TGTGCCATCACGCGGACAGGGGGCACCGGGGAGCTGTTTTTT
TRBD2	TRBV7-3	TRBJ2-1	-	CASSMTSGGGNEQFF	TGTGCCAGCAGCATGACTAGCGGGGGAGGGAATGAGCAGTTCTTC
-	TRBV7-9	TRBJ2-5	-	CASSSARDMETQYF	TGTGCCAGCAGCAGCGCCAGGGATATGGAGACCCAGTACTTC
-	TRBV19	TRBJ2-2	-	CAGGGLNTGELFF	TGTGCCGGAGGAGGCCTTAACACCGGGGAGCTGTTTTTT
-	TRBV11-2	TRBJ1-1	-	CASSLAGWTRAEAFF	TGTGCCAGCAGCTTAGCGGGGTGGACTCGCGCTGAAGCTTTCTTT
-	TRBV19	TRBJ1-1	once	CASSRMLGRLVAPEAFF	TGTGCCAGTAGTAGGATGTTGGGCCGCCTCGTGGCCCCTGAAGCTTTCTTT